This entry lists 31 T cell receptor beta chains sequenced from one sample in a study of early T cells in non-severe SARS-CoV-2 infection (dated by TCRdb to about 2021). The library was prepared using 5' RACE. TCRdb shows the sequencer as NextSeq 500. TCRdb reanalyzed the raw reads on its own, using fastp at Q25 for trimming and MiXCR for clone calling, and kept in-frame beta chains. Rows with a matching CDR3 protein are joined into one entry that keeps the most common DNA and genes. Within this sample are 80,000 to 95,000 distinct CDR3 sequences, with roughly an eighth of them counted one time only. Clones ranked in the top ten supply less than 8.5% of the sample. The sample was whole blood. These receptors were taken from an adult who was a healthcare worker with PCR-confirmed SARS-CoV-2 infection or an uninfected control (not recorded which).

CDR3 protein: CSARERGTADYYVYEQYF. Written as DNA, the CDR3 is TGCAGTGCTAGAGAGAGGGGGACTGCCGATTATTACGTATACGAGCAGTACTTC. The chain links TRBV20-1 to TRBJ2-7, with D perhaps TRBD1 or TRBD2 (6 bases each). The germline V gene has CDR1 DFQATT and CDR2 SNEGSKA (reference sequence). This CDR3 is 18 amino acids long. Trimming removed 0 bases from V and 4 bases from J, with 25 bases in between.

The chain couples TRBV11-1 to TRBJ2-2; 11 bases align to TRBD2. Germline V gene data show CDR1 as SGHAT and CDR2 as FQDESV (reference sequence). This CDR3 spans 16 amino acids. Trimming at V came to 5 bases and at J to 1 base, leaving 3 bases not matched to a gene. DNA of the CDR3: TGTGCCAGCAGCCTCCTAGCGGGAGGGAACACCGGGGAGCTGTTTTTT. It codes for CASSLLAGGNTGELFF.

The sample holds a few counts of this clonotype. The J gene is TRBJ2-3, the V gene TRBV7-8, with D perhaps matching TRBD2 (6 bases). The V gene's germline CDR1 is SGHVS and CDR2 FQNEAQ. The CDR3 runs to 16 residues. V lost 3 bases and J 2 bases, leaving 15 bases between the germline ends. The CDR3 sequence is CASSLLAIPVTDTQYF. CDR3 in DNA: TGTGCCAGCAGCTTGCTAGCGATCCCGGTCACAGATACGCAGTATTTT. Full variable domain (remainder filled in from reference TRBV7-8 and TRBJ2-3): GAGVSQSPRYKVAKRGQDVALRCDPISGHVSLFWYQQALGQGPEFLTYFQNEAQLDKSGLPSDRFFAERPEGSVSTLKIQRTQQEDSAVYLCASSLLAIPVTDTQYFGPGTRLTVL.

This clonotype was seen a few times. Germline and junction disagree at one end, which may indicate a read error. This rearrangement joins TRBV7-9 to TRBJ2-5, with 10 bases that match TRBD2. Germline assignment: CDR1 SEHNR and CDR2 FQNEAQ (reference sequence). This CDR3 contains 14 residues. Here the CDR3 DNA reads TGTGCCAGCAGCCTAGCGGGAGCTCCGGAGACCCAGTACTTC. This encodes CASSLAGAPETQYF.

The rearrangement joins TRBV29-1 to TRBJ1-2; 8 bases are shared with TRBD1. Per germline, CDR1 SQVTM and CDR2 ANQGSEA. This CDR3 is 14 amino acids long. V gave up 4 bases and J gave up 4 bases; unmatched junction bases: 8. The CDR3 DNA is TGCAGCGTTGGGGAGGGACAGGAGTTCTATGGCTACACCTTC. Translation gives CSVGEGQEFYGYTF.

This clonotype has a handful of counts. The chain employs TRBV5-5 and TRBJ1-2, with 7 bases matching TRBD1. Germline V gene sequence: CDR1 SGHKS, CDR2 YYEKEE (reference sequence). This CDR3 contains 14 residues. V lost 5 bases, J lost 4 bases, and 8 bases stayed unmatched. In DNA, the CDR3 is TGTGCCAGCAGAGTATCCGGGACAGCCTATGGCTACACCTTC. Amino acid sequence: CASRVSGTAYGYTF.

This clonotype was detected only a few times. The gene calls are TRBV13 and TRBJ2-7; 10 bases match TRBD2. The CDR3 contains 15 residues. The germline V gene encodes CDR1 PRHDT and CDR2 FYEKMQ (reference sequence). With V trimmed by 6 bases and J by 3 bases, 8 bases remained unmatched. CDR3 sequence: CASRRRTSGNYEQYF. In DNA, the CDR3 is TGTGCCAGCAGACGACGGACTAGCGGTAACTACGAGCAGTACTTC.

The chain employs TRBV9 and TRBJ2-3, with a possible D match to TRBD2 (6 bases). Germline V gene lookup returns CDR1 SGDLS and CDR2 YYNGEE. The CDR3 runs to 14 residues. The V end lost 0 bases, the J end lost 4 bases, and 9 bases lay between the germline ends. The CDR3 coding sequence is TGTGCCAGCAGCGTAGCGGAGGGCGCAGATACGCAGTATTTT. Translated: CASSVAEGADTQYF.

This clonotype was seen ten or more times. The chain couples TRBV5-1 to TRBJ2-6; TRBD2 might be the D (5 bases). The CDR3 contains 16 residues. Trimming took 4 bases from V and 0 from J, leaving 11 bases between them. Germline loops: CDR1 SGHRS, CDR2 YFSETQ. The CDR3 region is CASSKEAASGANVLTF. For the CDR3, the DNA is TGCGCCAGCAGCAAGGAGGCGGCCTCTGGGGCCAACGTCCTGACTTTC.

This clonotype qualifies as medium-sized. CDR3 protein: CASSYSPQDRVQDYGYTF. CDR3 DNA: TGTGCCAGCAGTTACTCGCCCCAGGACAGGGTGCAGGACTATGGCTACACCTTC. This rearrangement joins TRBV6-5 to TRBJ1-2, with 8 bases matching TRBD1. V shed 0 bases, J shed 3 bases, and the junction held 12 bases outside the gene matches. Germline-derived CDR1 and CDR2 are MNHEY and SVGAGI. This CDR3 contains 18 residues.

This clonotype was found a few times. This chain connects TRBV29-1 to TRBJ2-1; D gene unclear. CDR1 is SQVTM, CDR2 ANQGSEA, per germline. The CDR3 sequence is 16 residues long. V was shortened by 5 bases and J by 6 bases, with 23 bases between the two germline ends. CDR3 protein: CSVLNEARNRVNEQFF. The CDR3 DNA is TGCAGCGTTCTTAATGAGGCCAGGAACCGTGTCAATGAGCAGTTCTTC.

There are a few counts of this clonotype. The chain couples TRBV4-1 to TRBJ1-1; D not certain. V lost 1 base to trimming and J lost 6 bases, with 9 bases between them. The length of the CDR3 is 13 residues. Per germline, CDR1 MGHRA and CDR2 YSYEKL. CDR3 DNA: TGCGCCAGCAGCCAAGTCCTCCCCGCTGAAGCTTTCTTT. Translation gives CASSQVLPAEAFF.

J is TRBJ2-5 and V is TRBV5-1; TRBD2 matches at 8 bases. Germline-derived CDR1 and CDR2 are SGHRS and YFSETQ. The J segment lost 4 bases and the V segment lost 6 bases, leaving 11 bases of the junction unmatched. This CDR3 region has 15 residues. The CDR3 DNA is TGCGCCAGCACCCCCCGGGGCGGGAGGATAGAGACCCAGTACTTC. Translation: CASTPRGGRIETQYF. Drawing the rest from reference TRBV5-1 and TRBJ2-5, the complete variable domain is KAGVTQTPRYLIKTRGQQVTLSCSPISGHRSVSWYQQTPGQGLQFLFEYFSETQRNKGNFPGRFSGRQFSNSRSEMNVSTLELGDSALYLCASTPRGGRIETQYFGPGTRLLVL.

This chain joins TRBV9 and TRBJ2-2, with TRBD1 identical over 9 bases. Germline CDR1 SGDLS, CDR2 YYNGEE. V trimming: 3 bases; J trimming: 8 bases; junction bases outside the gene matches: 5. CDR3 length: 14 residues. The CDR3 bases are TGTGCCAGCAGCGCAAGGACAGGGGCAGGGGAGCTGTTTTTT. This codes for CASSARTGAGELFF.

This clonotype was counted at least ten times. Relative to the germline gene, one junction end is altered; a read error may explain this. The V call is TRBV6-1, the J call TRBJ1-2; unclear D gene. Germline CDR1 and CDR2: MNHNS and SASEGT. This CDR3 has 9 residues. CDR3 sequence: CASSESELF. Here the CDR3 DNA reads TGTGCCAGCAGTGAAAGTGAGCTGTTC.

This clonotype was seen a few times. The chain joins TRBV20-1 to TRBJ2-4; TRBD2 aligns across 14 bases. CDR1 and CDR2 (germline): DFQATT, SNEGSKA (reference sequence). Trimming removed 4 bases from V and 9 bases from J; junction bases left unmatched: 11. The CDR3 consists of 16 residues. CDR3 region: CSANPGLAGVGGIQYF. The CDR3 nucleotides are TGCAGTGCTAACCCGGGACTAGCGGGAGTAGGAGGCATTCAGTACTTC.

The V call is TRBV20-1, the J call TRBJ2-7, with D unclear. The V end was cut by 2 bases, the J end by 4 bases, with 9 bases between. This CDR3 is built from 12 residues. Germline V gene data show CDR1 as DFQATT and CDR2 as SNEGSKA (reference sequence). This CDR3 reads CSARFFGYEQYF. The CDR3 region has the DNA TGCAGTGCTAGATTTTTTGGGTACGAGCAGTACTTC.

This clonotype was recorded at least ten times. The chain carries TRBV6-2 or TRBV6-3 and TRBJ2-5; TRBD1 agrees at 7 bases. V gave up 10 bases and J gave up 7 bases; unmatched junction bases: 6. Germline V gene lookup returns CDR1 MNHEY and CDR2 SVGEGT. This CDR3 region has 11 residues. The CDR3 spells CATLQGTTQYF. Here the CDR3 DNA reads TGTGCCACCTTACAGGGGACGACCCAGTACTTC.

This clonotype was detected a few times. V gene TRBV7-9 combines with J gene TRBJ1-6; D not certain. Trimming took off 6 bases at V and 7 bases at J, with 7 bases between the two ends. Per germline, CDR1 SEHNR and CDR2 FQNEAQ (reference sequence). This CDR3 is built from 12 residues. CDR3 bases: TGTGCCAGCAGTAAAGGGAATTCACCCCTCCACTTT. This gives the protein CASSKGNSPLHF.

This clonotype appeared a few times. The rearrangement links TRBV20-1 to TRBJ2-7, with D possibly TRBD2 on 6 matching bases. The CDR3 length is 12 residues. The germline CDR1 and CDR2 sequences are DFQATT and SNEGSKA (reference sequence). V was trimmed by 6 bases and J by 5 bases, leaving 14 bases between them. In DNA form, the CDR3 reads TGCAGTGCCCCGCGGGAAACCGACGAGCAGTACTTC. Protein sequence: CSAPRETDEQYF.

This clonotype was seen repeatedly, ten times or more. The chain uses TRBV12-3 or TRBV12-4 and TRBJ1-5; 10 positions match TRBD1. CDR3 length: 14 residues. The junction had 0 bases not matched to a gene; V was cut back by 5 bases and J by 2 bases. Here the CDR3 DNA reads TGTGCCAGCAGTGGGACAGGGGGCAATCAGCCCCAGCATTTT. Its protein is CASSGTGGNQPQHF.

This clonotype was counted a few times. The V and J genes are TRBV7-2 and TRBJ2-7; TRBD1 matches at 8 bases. The CDR3 is made up of 14 amino acids. With V trimmed by 3 bases and J by 4 bases, 5 bases remained unmatched. The germline V gene encodes CDR1 SGHTA and CDR2 FQGNSA. CDR3 sequence (DNA): TGTGCCAGCAGCTTTTCAGGGGGCTGGTACGAGCAGTACTTC. Protein product: CASSFSGGWYEQYF.

The table lists this clonotype with a few counts. The CDR3 here is CASGPGLADYEQYF. CDR3 sequence (DNA): TGTGCTAGTGGTCCGGGACTAGCGGATTACGAGCAGTACTTC. The J gene is TRBJ2-7, the V gene TRBV12-5, with 11 bases that match TRBD2. The junction had 4 bases not matched to a gene; V was cut back by 5 bases and J by 4 bases. The CDR3 extends over 14 amino acids. The germline V gene encodes CDR1 LGHNT and CDR2 FRNRAP.

This clonotype turned up a few times. The CDR3 bases are TGTGCCAGTAGTATAGGCGGGACCTACTCCTACGAGCAGTACTTC. Its protein product is CASSIGGTYSYEQYF. The rearrangement links TRBV19 to TRBJ2-7, with D possibly TRBD2 on 6 matching bases. The CDR3 spans 15 residues. Trimming left V 1 base short and J 0 bases short, with 10 bases between. CDR1 and CDR2 from the germline V gene are LNHDA and SQIVND (reference sequence). Using reference TRBV19 and TRBJ2-7 for the parts outside the CDR3, the full variable domain is DGGITQSPKYLFRKEGQNVTLSCEQNLNHDAMYWYRQDPGQGLRLIYYSQIVNDFQKGDIAEGYSVSREKKESFPLTVTSAQKNPTAFYLCASSIGGTYSYEQYFGPGTRLTVT.

The V and J genes are TRBV7-6 and TRBJ1-2; the D is unclear. The CDR3 contains 15 residues. V lost 2 bases and J 2 bases, leaving 12 bases between the germline ends. Germline V gene lookup returns CDR1 SGHVS and CDR2 FNYEAQ. The DNA of the CDR3 is TGTGCCAGCAGCTTATTTACGACGGCAAACTATGGCTACACCTTC. Its translation: CASSLFTTANYGYTF. The full variable domain, with the rest looked up from reference TRBV7-6 and TRBJ1-2, is GAGVSQSPRYKVTKRGQDVALRCDPISGHVSLYWYRQALGQGPEFLTYFNYEAQQDKSGLPNDRFSAERPEGSISTLTIQRTEQRDSAMYRCASSLFTTANYGYTFGSGTRLTVV.

This clonotype has a handful of counts. The chain employs TRBV7-9 and TRBJ1-1, with TRBD1 matching 7 bases. This CDR3 is 13 amino acids long. After removal of 4 bases from V and 5 bases from J, the junction contained 4 bases not matched to a gene. Germline loops: CDR1 SEHNR, CDR2 FQNEAQ (reference sequence). CDR3 sequence (DNA): TGTGCCAGCAGCTCGAGGGGGCGGACTGAAGCTTTCTTT. Translation gives CASSSRGRTEAFF.

This clonotype was seen ten or more times. The chain carries TRBV20-1 and TRBJ1-2, with TRBD1 matching 9 bases. The CDR3 is 15 amino acids. Unmatched junction bases numbered 6, after V lost 2 bases and J lost 2 bases. Germline-derived CDR1 and CDR2 are DFQATT and SNEGSKA (reference sequence). As DNA, the CDR3 is TGCAGTGCTAGATCCTTGGGGACAGGGAACTATGGCTACACCTTC. Translating it yields CSARSLGTGNYGYTF.

CDR3 DNA: TGCGCCAGCAGCTTCGGTGCAGATACGCAGTATTTT. Its protein product is CASSFGADTQYF. The chain joins TRBV5-1 to TRBJ2-3, with no clear D. CDR3 size: 12 residues. Trimming pared 2 bases from V and 4 bases from J, leaving 5 bases between. The germline V gene encodes CDR1 SGHRS and CDR2 YFSETQ.

The genes are TRBV24-1 and TRBJ2-3; the D gene is possibly TRBD2 (5 bases). Trimming shortened V by 5 bases and J by 1 base, and 12 bases separated the two germline ends. Looked up from germline, CDR1 is KGHDR and CDR2 is SFDVKD. This CDR3 is built from 15 residues. In DNA form, the CDR3 reads TGTGCCACCAGTGCTTCTGGAGGAGGCACAGATACGCAGTATTTT. Protein product: CATSASGGGTDTQYF.

This clonotype showed up just a few times. This chain connects TRBV5-1 to TRBJ1-1, with D maybe TRBD1 (6 bases). This CDR3 comprises 15 residues. Trimming took 6 bases from V and 1 from J, leaving 16 bases between them. The germline V gene encodes CDR1 SGHRS and CDR2 YFSETQ. CDR3 coding DNA: TGCGCCAGCACCAAGGGGGGCACATCGAACACTGAAGCTTTCTTT. Its protein product is CASTKGGTSNTEAFF. The full variable domain, in which reference TRBV5-1 and TRBJ1-1 provide the parts outside the CDR3, is KAGVTQTPRYLIKTRGQQVTLSCSPISGHRSVSWYQQTPGQGLQFLFEYFSETQRNKGNFPGRFSGRQFSNSRSEMNVSTLELGDSALYLCASTKGGTSNTEAFFGQGTRLTVV.

Only a few counts were recorded for this clonotype. The rearrangement uses TRBV29-1 and TRBJ2-1; 15 positions match TRBD2. The ends lost 7 bases at V and 4 bases at J; junction bases unmatched: 5. The CDR3 extends over 15 amino acids. Germline loops: CDR1 SQVTM, CDR2 ANQGSEA. The CDR3 DNA sequence: TGCAGCGCTAGGGGACTAGCGGGAGGTTACAATGAGCAGTTCTTC. Amino acids: CSARGLAGGYNEQFF.